Below are 21 T cell receptor beta chains sequenced from a single sample in a study of response to subunit inactivated influenza vaccine. TCRdb analysed the RT-PCR reads with MiXCR anew, one entry per CDR3 protein. Of approximately 290,000 distinct CDR3 sequences listed, around 20% are singletons. Here the sequenced sample was PBMCs from blood, taken roughly 20 months after vaccination. Receptors were obtained from a man between 50 and 69 years old who received an inactivated influenza vaccine.

This clonotype has only a few counts. The V gene is TRBV18, the J gene TRBJ1-1, with D tentatively TRBD1 (5 bases). V lost 4 bases and J lost 0, with 21 bases in between. This CDR3 has 18 residues. Germline CDR1 is KGHSH and CDR2 is LQKENI. Here the CDR3 DNA reads TGTGCCAGCTCACTCGCCCAGGGTGGCGGATTTATGAACACTGAAGCTTTCTTT. It encodes CASSLAQGGGFMNTEAFF. The whole variable domain, remainder taken from reference TRBV18 and TRBJ1-1, is NAGVMQNPRHLVRRRGQEARLRCSPMKGHSHVYWYRQLPEEGLKFMVYLQKENIIDESGMPKERFSAEFPKEGPSILRIQQVVRGDSAAYFCASSLAQGGGFMNTEAFFGQGTRLTVV.

The sample holds a few counts of this clonotype. The CDR3 nucleotides are TGTGCCAGCAGCTTAGTCACCGGGTCCGAAAATGAAAAACTGTTTTTT. Residues: CASSLVTGSENEKLFF. The rearrangement joins TRBV7-9 to TRBJ1-4, with no clear D. The CDR3 consists of 16 residues. Germline CDR1 reads SEHNR; CDR2 reads FQNEAQ (reference sequence). V was shortened by 1 base and J by 5 bases, with 14 bases between the two germline ends.

The gene calls are TRBV4-3 and TRBJ1-1; no clear D. V was cut by 4 bases and J by 4 bases, with 16 bases left in between. The CDR3 length is 15 residues. Per germline, CDR1 LGHNA and CDR2 YSLEER. CDR3 bases: TGCGCCAGCAGCCCCGACTCCGGGGTAGGCACTGAAGCTTTCTTT. As protein: CASSPDSGVGTEAFF.

This clonotype was observed a handful of times. The V gene is TRBV7-9, the J gene TRBJ1-2, with D perhaps TRBD1 (6 bases). The CDR3 spans 15 residues. The germline CDR1 and CDR2 sequences are SEHNR and FQNEAQ (reference sequence). The V gene lost 3 bases and the J gene lost 7 bases, with 18 bases spanning the gap. CDR3 loop: CASSFRDPGQVGYTF. As DNA, the CDR3 is TGTGCCAGCAGCTTCAGGGACCCGGGACAAGTTGGCTACACCTTC. The whole variable domain, remainder taken from reference TRBV7-9 and TRBJ1-2, is DTGVSQNPRHKITKRGQNVTFRCDPISEHNRLYWYRQTLGQGPEFLTYFQNEAQLEKSRLLSDRFSAERPKGSFSTLEIQRTEQGDSAMYLCASSFRDPGQVGYTFGSGTRLTVV.

The J gene is TRBJ2-7, the V gene TRBV28; D unresolved. The germline V gene encodes CDR1 MDHEN and CDR2 SYDVKM. The ends were cut back, 10 bases at V and 3 bases at J, with 13 bases in the middle. The CDR3 runs 12 residues. As DNA, the CDR3 is TGTGCCACTACTTCGACCAACTACGAGCAGTACTTC. This gives the protein CATTSTNYEQYF.

The sample holds a few counts of this clonotype. The rearrangement links TRBV11-2 to TRBJ2-2; perhaps D is TRBD1 or TRBD2 (5 bases each). The germline V gene encodes CDR1 SGHAT and CDR2 FQNNGV. The CDR3 sequence is 14 residues long. The V end was cut by 3 bases, the J end by 6 bases, with 11 bases between. The CDR3 DNA sequence: TGTGCCAGCAGCTTTTCCAGGGACGCCGGGGAGCTGTTTTTT. It encodes CASSFSRDAGELFF.

The rearrangement joins TRBV7-8 to TRBJ1-1; D not resolved. Trimming took off 0 bases at V and 2 bases at J, with 10 bases between the two ends. Germline CDR1 reads SGHVS; CDR2 reads FQNEAQ. The CDR3 loop spans 15 amino acids. CDR3 in DNA: TGTGCCAGCAGCTTAGCGTCGCGGGGAAACACTGAAGCTTTCTTT. It specifies CASSLASRGNTEAFF.

This clonotype was observed a handful of times. This chain uses TRBV7-9 with TRBJ1-5; the match to TRBD1 covers 7 bases. From germline, CDR1 is SEHNR and CDR2 FQNEAQ (reference sequence). The junction had 9 bases not matched to a gene; V was cut back by 1 base and J by 3 bases. The CDR3 consists of 17 residues. This CDR3 reads CASSLGSPGQLNQPQHF. In nucleotides, the CDR3 is TGTGCCAGCAGCTTAGGATCCCCGGGACAGCTCAATCAGCCCCAGCATTTT.

The CDR3 sequence: CASRLHRGNYGYTF. The CDR3 region has the DNA TGTGCCAGCAGGCTCCACAGGGGAAACTATGGCTACACCTTC. The chain couples TRBV6-1 to TRBJ1-2; 7 nucleotides align to TRBD1. The CDR3 consists of 14 residues. J was trimmed by 2 bases and V by 6 bases; bases with no gene match: 6. CDR1 is MNHNS and CDR2 is SASEGT in the germline V gene.

The CDR3 protein is CASSSDRGIGETQYF. DNA for the CDR3: TGTGCCAGCAGTTCGGACAGGGGAATAGGAGAGACCCAGTACTTC. The chain combines TRBV11-2 with TRBJ2-5; 9 nucleotides agree with TRBD1. The length of the CDR3 is 15 residues. Germline V gene sequence: CDR1 SGHAT, CDR2 FQNNGV. V trimming: 6 bases; J trimming: 4 bases; junction bases outside the gene matches: 9.

V is TRBV20-1 and J is TRBJ1-5; 8 positions match TRBD1. Germline V gene lookup returns CDR1 DFQATT and CDR2 SNEGSKA (reference sequence). The V gene end was trimmed by 3 bases and the J gene end by 0 bases; junction bases not matched to a gene: 7. The CDR3 covers 16 residues. The CDR3 loop reads CSASQGAGYSNQPQHF. CDR3 sequence (DNA): TGCAGTGCTAGTCAGGGGGCGGGGTATAGCAATCAGCCCCAGCATTTT.

The rearrangement joins TRBV4-3 to TRBJ2-4; D is uncertain. With 4 bases removed from V and 4 bases from J, the gap between germline ends came to 11 bases. Germline V gene sequence: CDR1 LGHNA, CDR2 YSLEER. The CDR3 consists of 14 residues. DNA of the CDR3: TGCGCCAGCAGCCCGTCCGGGCGGAAAAACATTCAGTACTTC. Its translation: CASSPSGRKNIQYF.

The J gene is TRBJ1-1, the V gene TRBV20-1; no clear D. This CDR3 has 13 amino acids. Germline assignment: CDR1 DFQATT and CDR2 SNEGSKA (reference sequence). V lost 3 bases to trimming and J lost 2 bases, with 10 bases between them. CDR3 protein: CSASTRVNTEAFF. CDR3 sequence (DNA): TGCAGTGCTAGTACCCGGGTTAACACTGAAGCTTTCTTT.

This clonotype has ten or more counts. V gene TRBV12-3 or TRBV12-4 combines with J gene TRBJ1-1; no clear D gene. V lost 6 bases and J lost 4, with 12 bases in between. The CDR3 is 13 residues long. The CDR3 region has the DNA TGTGCCAGCAGGGTTATCGAGGGCACTGAAGCTTTCTTT. This sequence encodes CASRVIEGTEAFF.

This rearrangement joins TRBV29-1 to TRBJ1-1; D possibly corresponds to TRBD1 (5 bases). The V end lost 5 bases, the J end lost 11 bases, and 15 bases lay between the germline ends. CDR3 length: 11 residues. CDR1 is SQVTM, CDR2 ANQGSEA, per germline. CDR3 amino acids: CSVSGQIGAFF. The CDR3, as DNA: TGCAGCGTTTCGGGGCAAATAGGGGCTTTCTTT.

The rearrangement joins TRBV12-3 or TRBV12-4 to TRBJ2-2, with 12 bases fitting TRBD1. The CDR3 is made up of 17 amino acids. With 5 bases clipped from V and 5 bases from J, the junction kept 9 bases outside the gene matches. The DNA of the CDR3 is TGTGCCAGCAGTCTCTCCGGGACAGGGGGCTATACCGGGGAGCTGTTTTTT. Its protein is CASSLSGTGGYTGELFF.

The chain uses TRBV12-3 or TRBV12-4 and TRBJ2-2; TRBD2 matches 9 bases. There are 15 residues in the CDR3. Losses at the gene ends were 2 bases for V and 5 bases for J; bases not matched to a gene: 3. The CDR3 DNA sequence: TGTGCCAGCAGTTTATATCTAGCGGGAACCGGGGAGCTGTTTTTT. Amino acids: CASSLYLAGTGELFF.

This clonotype has a handful of counts. V and J are TRBV29-1 and TRBJ2-3, with TRBD2 identical over 15 bases. From germline, CDR1 is SQVTM and CDR2 ANQGSEA. The CDR3 is 16 residues long. Trimming removed 6 bases from V and 2 bases from J; junction bases left unmatched: 6. CDR3 nucleotide sequence: TGCAGCGTCGATGGGACTAGCGGGAGGACCACAGATACGCAGTATTTT. Its protein product is CSVDGTSGRTTDTQYF.

This clonotype turned up a few times. The chain couples TRBV6-4 to TRBJ2-1; D perhaps matches TRBD2 (6 bases). Germline V gene sequence: CDR1 MRHNA, CDR2 SNTAGT. Deletions cut 5 bases from V and 9 bases from J, with 11 bases between. This CDR3 region has 12 residues. The CDR3, as DNA: TGTGCCAGCAGTAGCTGGAGGGGTGAGCAGTTCTTC. Translation: CASSSWRGEQFF.

The chain recombines TRBV6-1 with TRBJ1-5; the match to TRBD1 covers 7 bases. Germline V gives CDR1 MNHNS, CDR2 SASEGT. Losses at the gene ends were 4 bases for V and 0 bases for J; bases not matched to a gene: 3. There are 15 residues in the CDR3. Written as DNA, the CDR3 is TGTGCCAGCAGTGGACAGGGATATAGCAATCAGCCCCAGCATTTT. This encodes CASSGQGYSNQPQHF.

The V and J genes are TRBV5-1 and TRBJ2-5, with D perhaps matching TRBD1 (5 bases). The ends were cut back, 4 bases at V and 12 bases at J, with 16 bases in the middle. Germline V CDR1 and CDR2: SGHRS, YFSETQ. The CDR3 loop spans 12 amino acids. CDR3 in amino acids: CASSPGARQKYF. CDR3 in DNA: TGCGCCAGCAGCCCGGGCGCCCGACAGAAGTACTTC.